This entry describes one T cell receptor (beta chain). The sample comes from a study of T cell changes during pregnancy in multiple sclerosis. The table came from immunoSEQ multiplex PCR; TCRdb's copy has only in-frame clones and leaves some out. The table includes tens of thousands of clones, 80% to 95% detected once. Source: peripheral blood, taken after pregnancy. The sequence derives from a female donor with multiple sclerosis, enrolled in a pregnancy study.

Here the CDR3 reads CASSIAPGQSYGYTF. The CDR3 DNA sequence: TGTGCCAGTAGTATAGCTCCGGGTCAGAGCTATGGCTACACCTTC. The rearrangement links TRBV19 to TRBJ1-2; the D is unclear. CDR1 and CDR2 (germline): LNHDA, SQIVND (reference sequence). The CDR3 spans 15 residues. V was shortened by 1 base and J by 4 bases, with 13 bases between the two germline ends. The full variable domain, rest sourced from reference TRBV19 and TRBJ1-2, is DGGITQSPKYLFRKEGQNVTLSCEQNLNHDAMYWYRQDPGQGLRLIYYSQIVNDFQKGDIAEGYSVSREKKESFPLTVTSAQKNPTAFYLCASSIAPGQSYGYTFGSGTRLTVV.